A selection of T cell receptor beta chains follows, all from one sample in a study of blood T cell repertoires in COVID-19. This table comes from immunoSEQ multiplex PCR, and its TCRdb copy is limited to in-frame clones, with some not included. The table includes about 89,000 clones, approximately 80% detected once. The sample was peripheral blood. Source of these receptors: a man aged 65-85 years with COVID-19, enrolled during active disease. Both conserved end residues are part of each CDR3. The D gene is left open where the match is weak. The listing skips clone size in some rows; elsewhere it reads once, few, many or a size class.

J gene | D gene | clone size | V gene | CDR3 protein | CDR3 DNA
TRBJ1-1 | TRBD1 | . | TRBV5-1 | CASSYRDRGGTEAFF | TGCGCCAGCAGCTACCGGGACAGGGGAGGCACTGAAGCTTTCTTT
TRBJ2-2 | TRBD2 | . | TRBV4-1 | CASSRSGVNTGELFF | TGCGCCAGCAGCAGGAGCGGGGTCAACACCGGGGAGCTGTTTTTT
TRBJ1-2 | . | few | TRBV9 | CASSQKAALYYTF | TGTGCCAGCAGCCAAAAGGCGGCCCTTTATTACACCTTC
TRBJ2-5 | TRBD1 | . | TRBV5-5 | CASSGTGQETQYF | TGTGCCAGCAGCGGGACAGGGCAAGAGACCCAGTACTTC
TRBJ2-1 | . | . | TRBV6-2/TRBV6-3 | CASSYSPQNEQFF | TGTGCCAGCAGTTATTCCCCCCAGAATGAGCAGTTCTTC
TRBJ1-1 | . | few | TRBV27 | CASIDAGRPTEAFF | TGTGCCAGCATTGATGCAGGTCGGCCCACTGAAGCTTTCTTT
TRBJ1-1 | . | . | TRBV11-2 | CASSFNYIEAFF | TGTGCCAGCAGCTTTAATTACATTGAAGCTTTCTTT
TRBJ2-3 | TRBD2 | . | TRBV28 | CASSPSSGKTDTQYF | TGTGCCAGCAGTCCCTCTAGCGGAAAGACAGATACGCAGTATTTT
TRBJ2-7 | TRBD2 | . | TRBV24-1 | CATSDRYSGRHSYEQYF | TGTGCCACCAGTGATCGATATAGCGGGAGACATTCCTACGAGCAGTACTTC
TRBJ2-1 | . | few | TRBV29-1 | CSVATGEQFF | TGCAGCGTTGCTACGGGTGAGCAGTTCTTC
TRBJ2-3 | . | . | TRBV18 | CASSPPGRPTDTQYF | TGTGCCAGCTCACCACCGGGGAGACCCACAGATACGCAGTATTTT
TRBJ2-2 | . | . | TRBV7-2 | CASRGQNTGELFF | TGTGCCAGCAGGGGGCAAAACACCGGGGAGCTGTTTTTT
TRBJ1-3 | . | once | TRBV6-5 | CASSLGAFSGNTIYF | TGTGCCAGCAGCTTAGGGGCGTTCTCTGGAAACACCATATATTTT
TRBJ1-5 | . | few | TRBV28 | CASSLAVLPQHF | TGTGCCAGCAGTTTGGCTGTCCTGCCCCAGCATTTT
TRBJ1-6 | . | . | TRBV5-1 | CASSYRETNSPLHF | TGCGCCAGCAGCTACCGGGAGACTAATTCACCCCTCCACTTT
TRBJ2-2 | . | . | TRBV30 | CAWSGSGDSTGELFF | TGTGCCTGGAGTGGCTCGGGAGACAGCACCGGGGAGCTGTTTTTT
TRBJ2-1 | TRBD1 | . | TRBV30 | CAWGDRGHEQFF | TGTGCCTGGGGGGACAGGGGTCACGAGCAGTTCTTC
TRBJ2-3 | TRBD1 | . | TRBV7-3 | CASTTNGQGAQLYF | TGTGCCAGCACCACCAATGGACAGGGGGCGCAACTGTATTTT
TRBJ1-1 | . | . | TRBV7-2 | CASSLRQTLMNTEAFF | TGTGCCAGCAGCTTACGACAGACCCTAATGAACACTGAAGCTTTCTTT
TRBJ1-2 | . | once | TRBV4-1 | CASSRSERTGPGYTF | TGCGCCAGCAGCCGGTCCGAAAGAACAGGGCCTGGCTACACCTTC
TRBJ2-1 | . | few | TRBV21-1 | CASSIEKKYLGRDPDNEQFF | TGTGCCAGCAGCATTGAAAAAAAATATCTCGGGCGGGATCCCGACAATGAGCAGTTCTTC
TRBJ1-5 | TRBD1 | once | TRBV6-4 | CASNTQGASNQPQHF | TGTGCCAGCAACACACAGGGGGCCAGCAATCAGCCCCAGCATTTT
TRBJ2-3 | . | . | TRBV9 | CASSVEASTDTQYF | TGTGCCAGCAGCGTAGAAGCGAGCACAGATACGCAGTATTTT
TRBJ2-2 | . | . | TRBV4-3 | CASSQEWSGELFF | TGCGCCAGCAGCCAAGAGTGGAGCGGGGAGCTGTTTTTT
TRBJ2-4 | TRBD1 | . | TRBV11-2 | CASSRVTGAKNIQYF | TGTGCCAGCAGCCGCGTCACAGGGGCTAAAAACATTCAGTACTTC
TRBJ2-1 | . | once | TRBV4-2 | CASSQDRFEQFF | TGTGCCAGCAGCCAAGATCGGTTTGAGCAGTTCTTC
TRBJ2-1 | TRBD1 | . | TRBV3-1/TRBV3-2 | CASSPITGGWDEQFF | TGTGCCAGCAGCCCGATCACAGGGGGCTGGGATGAGCAGTTCTTC
TRBJ2-2 | . | . | TRBV7-3 | CASSPDILANTGELFF | TGTGCCAGCAGCCCAGACATACTCGCGAACACCGGGGAGCTGTTTTTT
TRBJ1-2 | TRBD1 | once | TRBV28 | CASSLAGGVYGYTF | TGTGCCAGCAGTTTGGCAGGGGGCGTCTATGGCTACACCTTC
TRBJ1-2 | TRBD1 | medium-sized | TRBV5-1 | CASSTAGQGGYGYTF | TGCGCCAGCAGCACCGCGGGACAGGGGGGCTATGGCTACACCTTC
TRBJ2-1 | . | . | TRBV7-2 | CASSFIQRKNEQFF | TGTGCCAGCAGCTTTATTCAGCGAAAGAATGAGCAGTTCTTC
TRBJ1-5 | . | few | TRBV19 | CASSIGPSNQPQHF | TGTGCCAGTAGTATAGGGCCGAGCAATCAGCCCCAGCATTTT
TRBJ2-5 | TRBD1 | . | TRBV7-8 | CTSDRGGQETQYF | TGTACGTCTGACAGGGGGGGCCAAGAGACCCAGTACTTC
TRBJ1-2 | . | few | TRBV28 | CASSLPPGVGYTF | TGTGCCAGCAGTTTACCGCCCGGGGTTGGCTACACCTTC
TRBJ2-2 | TRBD2 | few | TRBV2 | CASSHPHLAGGVGELFF | TGTGCCAGCTCCCATCCCCATCTAGCGGGGGGAGTCGGGGAGCTGTTTTTT
TRBJ2-7 | . | few | TRBV6-6 | CASSYSSLYEQYF | TGTGCCAGCAGTTACTCTTCCCTCTACGAGCAGTACTTC
TRBJ1-1 | TRBD1 | few | TRBV28 | CASASGTENTEAFF | TGTGCCAGCGCTTCAGGGACAGAGAACACTGAAGCTTTCTTT
TRBJ2-7 | TRBD1 | few | TRBV29-1 | CSAGTGAYEQYF | TGCAGCGCGGGGACAGGGGCATACGAGCAGTACTTC
TRBJ1-5 | TRBD1 | . | TRBV2 | CASRDSGGGQPQHF | TGTGCCTCTAGGGACAGCGGAGGAGGTCAGCCCCAGCATTTT
TRBJ1-5 | . | . | TRBV7-2 | CASSLGGKQPQHF | TGTGCCAGCAGCTTAGGGGGCAAGCAGCCCCAGCATTTT
TRBJ2-2 | TRBD1 | . | TRBV4-3 | CASKSRGQGQAGELFF | TGCGCCAGCAAGTCAAGGGGGCAGGGTCAGGCCGGGGAGCTGTTTTTT
TRBJ2-3 | . | few | TRBV20-1 | CSASQRDTQYF | TGCAGTGCTTCCCAGCGAGATACGCAGTATTTT
TRBJ1-1 | . | once | TRBV14 | CASSQGYPGATEAFF | TGTGCCAGCAGCCAAGGATATCCTGGGGCCACTGAAGCTTTCTTT
TRBJ1-2 | TRBD1 | . | TRBV30 | CAWSFHHPTGGGYGYTF | TGTGCCTGGAGTTTCCACCATCCGACAGGGGGCGGCTATGGCTACACCTTC
TRBJ1-1 | . | . | TRBV21-1 | CASKGFCTEAFF | TGTGCCAGCAAGGGGTTTTGCACTGAAGCTTTCTTT
TRBJ2-5 | TRBD1 | . | TRBV6-2/TRBV6-3 | CASSRVGTGTETQYF | TGTGCCAGCAGTCGCGTCGGGACAGGGACGGAGACCCAGTACTTC
TRBJ2-1 | . | . | TRBV30 | CAWIKQGGMAGKYEQFF | TGTGCCTGGATAAAACAGGGAGGGATGGCGGGAAAGTATGAGCAGTTCTTC
TRBJ2-7 | . | . | TRBV28 | CASSFKGTYEQYF | TGTGCCAGCAGTTTCAAGGGGACCTACGAGCAGTACTTC
TRBJ2-2 | TRBD2 | few | TRBV13 | CASSFLGGGLNTGELFF | TGTGCCAGCAGCTTCCTAGGCGGGGGTTTGAACACCGGGGAGCTGTTTTTT
TRBJ1-1 | TRBD1 | . | TRBV11-2 | CASSFDRVDGTEAFF | TGTGCCAGCAGCTTTGACAGGGTCGATGGCACTGAAGCTTTCTTT
TRBJ1-2 | TRBD1 | . | TRBV28 | CASRATGNPYGYTF | TGTGCCAGCAGGGCGACAGGGAACCCCTATGGCTACACCTTC
TRBJ1-6 | . | . | TRBV7-2 | CASSKTTGLRSPLHF | TGTGCCAGCAGCAAAACAACAGGGTTGCGTTCACCCCTCCACTTT
TRBJ2-7 | TRBD2 | . | TRBV10-1 | CASSVAGDSYEQYF | TGCGCCAGCTCCGTAGCGGGGGACTCCTACGAGCAGTACTTC
TRBJ2-7 | . | once | TRBV5-5 | CASSLVALAFYEQYF | TGTGCCAGCAGCTTGGTTGCGCTAGCGTTCTACGAGCAGTACTTC
TRBJ2-4 | TRBD2 | . | TRBV3-1/TRBV3-2 | CASSLQRDGNIQYF | TGTGCCAGCAGCCTCCAGCGGGACGGAAACATTCAGTACTTC
TRBJ2-1 | TRBD1 | . | TRBV7-2 | CASRRQGANNEQFF | TGTGCCAGCAGGCGACAGGGGGCGAACAATGAGCAGTTCTTC
TRBJ1-5 | . | once | TRBV7-8 | CASSLVTGPNQPQHF | TGTGCCAGCAGCTTAGTAACAGGGCCAAATCAGCCCCAGCATTTT
TRBJ2-1 | TRBD2 | . | TRBV7-9 | CASTTSGSSYNEQFF | TGTGCCAGCACCACTAGCGGGAGCTCCTACAATGAGCAGTTCTTC
TRBJ2-3 | . | . | TRBV30 | CAWSKAGASPQYF | TGTGCCTGGAGTAAAGCGGGCGCCAGCCCGCAGTATTTT
TRBJ2-1 | TRBD2 | few | TRBV2 | CASRTSGGGYNEQFF | TGTGCCAGTCGGACTAGCGGGGGGGGCTACAATGAGCAGTTCTTC